The 24 T cell receptor beta chains below were found in one sample sequenced in a study of cytomegalovirus exposure and HLA in healthy donors. The PCR ran on 60 Vbeta and 13 Jbeta primers. Profiling relied on immunoSEQ multiplex PCR, and the TCRdb table lists in-frame clones only, not all of them. The sample consists of almost 200,000 clones, roughly 77% of them appearing once. Sequenced: PBMCs. These receptors were taken from a male donor in good health and CMV-seropositive.

The chain is built from TRBV4-1 and TRBJ1-2; D might be TRBD1 (5 bases). The germline V gene encodes CDR1 MGHRA and CDR2 YSYEKL. V was shortened by 0 bases and J by 0 bases, with 17 bases between the two germline ends. The CDR3 length is 18 residues. The CDR3 sequence: CASSQDRGGTPTNYGYTF. The CDR3 DNA is TGCGCCAGCAGCCAAGATCGGGGGGGGACTCCTACTAACTATGGCTACACCTTC.

V usage is TRBV14 and J usage is TRBJ2-7, with a tentative D call TRBD2 (6 bases). Germline-derived CDR1 and CDR2 are SGHDN and FVKESK. The CDR3 is 13 residues long. V dropped 5 bases and J dropped 6 bases, with 14 bases sitting between them. The DNA for the CDR3 is TGTGCCAGCAGCGCGTCGGAGGGTTTCGAGCAGTACTTC. Its translation is CASSASEGFEQYF.

The V call is TRBV10-3, the J call TRBJ1-2, with 7 bases identical to TRBD1. The V and J ends lost 4 bases and 8 bases, in that order; junction bases with no gene match: 13. The CDR3 contains 15 residues. CDR1 and CDR2 (germline): ENHRY, SYGVKD. CDR3 nucleotide sequence: TGTGCCATCAGTGTCAACAGGGGTACGGTAAACGGCTACACCTTC. Translated: CAISVNRGTVNGYTF.

The chain carries TRBV7-2 and TRBJ2-1; 8 bases map to TRBD1. The V gene's germline CDR1 is SGHTA and CDR2 FQGNSA. The CDR3 has 17 amino acids. V was pared by 6 bases and J by 0 bases, with 10 bases of the junction left unmatched. CDR3 in amino acids: CASSPISRGLSYNEQFF. The CDR3 DNA reads as TGTGCCAGCAGTCCGATCTCCAGGGGGCTCTCCTACAATGAGCAGTTCTTC. Supplemented by reference TRBV7-2 and TRBJ2-1, the full variable domain reads GAGVSQSPSNKVTEKGKDVELRCDPISGHTALYWYRQSLGQGLEFLIYFQGNSAPDKSGLPSDRFSAERTGGSVSTLTIQRTQQEDSAVYLCASSPISRGLSYNEQFFGPGTRLTVL.

The chain recombines TRBV7-6 with TRBJ2-7; 7 nucleotides line up with TRBD1. The CDR3 is 16 residues long. The V gene end was trimmed by 0 bases and the J gene end by 0 bases; junction bases not matched to a gene: 5. CDR1 SGHVS and CDR2 FNYEAQ come from the germline V gene. The CDR3 loop is CASSLAAGGISYEQYF. The CDR3 DNA reads TGTGCCAGCAGCTTAGCCGCAGGGGGTATCTCCTACGAGCAGTACTTC. The variable domain in full, with the rest retrieved from reference TRBV7-6 and TRBJ2-7, is GAGVSQSPRYKVTKRGQDVALRCDPISGHVSLYWYRQALGQGPEFLTYFNYEAQQDKSGLPNDRFSAERPEGSISTLTIQRTEQRDSAMYRCASSLAAGGISYEQYFGPGTRLTVT.

The chain carries TRBV5-4 and TRBJ2-1; 10 nucleotides agree with TRBD2. The CDR3 sequence is 14 residues long. Losses at the gene ends were 3 bases for V and 8 bases for J; bases not matched to a gene: 5. The V gene's germline CDR1 is SGHNT and CDR2 YYREEE (reference sequence). This chain's CDR3 is CASSSSGGSDEQFF. For the CDR3, the DNA is TGTGCCAGCAGCTCTAGCGGGGGTAGTGATGAGCAGTTCTTC.

The count of this clone is one. The chain is built from TRBV10-3 and TRBJ2-5, with TRBD1 identical over 7 bases. J lost 6 bases, V lost 0 bases, and 1 base had no gene match. This CDR3 region has 13 residues. Germline values: CDR1 ENHRY, CDR2 SYGVKD. The CDR3 DNA is TGTGCCATCAGTGAGTCACAGGGGCAGACCCAGTACTTC. The encoded protein is CAISESQGQTQYF.

This chain connects TRBV9 to TRBJ2-7, with TRBD2 as a possible D gene (6 bases). This CDR3 region has 14 residues. The V and J ends lost 4 bases and 3 bases respectively, with 14 bases between them. Germline V gene sequence: CDR1 SGDLS, CDR2 YYNGEE. The CDR3 is CASSPSGEVYEQYF. DNA for the CDR3: TGTGCCAGCAGCCCATCGGGGGAGGTCTACGAGCAGTACTTC.

V is TRBV5-1 and J is TRBJ2-7; 8 bases align to TRBD1. The CDR3 runs to 14 residues. V gave up 0 bases and J gave up 3 bases; unmatched junction bases: 2. Germline assignment: CDR1 SGHRS and CDR2 YFSETQ. The DNA for the CDR3 is TGCGCCAGCAGCTTGGCAGGGGGCGGCTACGAGCAGTACTTC. Its protein product is CASSLAGGGYEQYF.

J is TRBJ2-5 and V is TRBV6-1, with 7 bases fitting TRBD1. The assigned J gene may be wrong: the sequence end matches TRBJ2-7 better. The CDR3 covers 15 residues. Germline CDR1 and CDR2: MNHNS and SASEGT. The CDR3 DNA follows: TGTGCCAGCAGTCCCGGGACAGCCTTTTGGGACGAGCAGTACTTC. This translates into CASSPGTAFWDEQYF.

This clone was seen a few times. This chain joins TRBV7-9 and TRBJ2-7; TRBD2 aligns across 10 bases. The length of the CDR3 is 15 residues. V lost 2 bases and J lost 4; bases outside the gene matches: 5. The germline V gene has CDR1 SEHNR and CDR2 FQNEAQ (reference sequence). The CDR3 coding sequence is TGTGCCAGCAGCTTATCAGCTAGCGGGAGTTACGAGCAGTACTTC. Translated: CASSLSASGSYEQYF.

This clone has only a few counts. The rearrangement links TRBV5-1 to TRBJ2-7; 8 bases are shared with TRBD1. Germline-derived CDR1 and CDR2 are SGHRS and YFSETQ. CDR3 length: 14 amino acids. Trimming at V came to 4 bases and at J to 1 base, leaving 4 bases not matched to a gene. The CDR3 loop reads CASSLDRASYEQYF. CDR3 nucleotides: TGCGCCAGCAGCCTGGACAGGGCTTCCTACGAGCAGTACTTC.

A word on this clone: One end of the junction does not line up with germline, which may come from a read error. This rearrangement joins TRBV7-7 to TRBJ2-5; maybe TRBD2 (7 bases). The CDR3 spans 15 residues. Germline assignment: CDR1 SSHAT and CDR2 FNYEAQ (reference sequence). In DNA, the CDR3 is TGTGCTAGCACCAAAAGGGGGGGAGCGGAAGAGACCCAGTACTTC. Its protein is CASTKRGGAEETQYF.

The CDR3 is CASSQEGQGRGYTF. For the CDR3, the DNA is TGCGCCAGCAGCCAAGAGGGACAGGGTCGTGGCTACACCTTC. This chain joins TRBV4-1 and TRBJ1-2, with 9 bases lining up with TRBD1. Per germline, CDR1 MGHRA and CDR2 YSYEKL. With 0 bases clipped from V and 7 bases from J, the junction kept 3 bases outside the gene matches. This CDR3 spans 14 amino acids.

The chain is built from TRBV5-4 and TRBJ2-3, with D possibly being TRBD1 (5 bases). The CDR3 totals 14 residues. V was clipped by 3 bases and J by 5 bases, with 13 bases between them. Germline CDR1 reads SGHNT; CDR2 reads YYREEE (reference sequence). The CDR3 region has the DNA TGTGCCAGCAGCTACGACAGACGTCGAGATACGCAGTATTTT. As protein: CASSYDRRRDTQYF.

The chain joins TRBV6-4 to TRBJ1-1; D may be TRBD1 (5 bases). The V end was cut by 4 bases, the J end by 4 bases, with 10 bases between. CDR3 length equals 13 residues. The germline CDR1 and CDR2 sequences are MRHNA and SNTAGT. CDR3 nucleotide sequence: TGTGCCAGCAGTGCCTTCGGGGGCACTGAAGCTTTCTTT. It yields the protein CASSAFGGTEAFF.

As concerns this clone: Other DNA sequences from this sample encode an identical CDR3 as well. The V gene is TRBV7-8, the J gene TRBJ1-5, with 9 bases matching TRBD1. The CDR3 sequence is 14 residues long. From germline, CDR1 is SGHVS and CDR2 FQNEAQ. Trimming removed 3 bases from V and 4 bases from J; junction bases left unmatched: 1. The CDR3 coding sequence is TGTGCCAGCAGCTTGGGACAGGGTAATCAGCCCCAGCATTTT. This encodes CASSLGQGNQPQHF.

The chain recombines TRBV19 with TRBJ2-5, with 9 bases fitting TRBD2. Germline lookup yields CDR1 LNHDA and CDR2 SQIVND (reference sequence). V dropped 1 base and J dropped 4; count of bases not matched to a gene: 10. The CDR3 runs 17 residues. CDR3 protein: CASSIGGSGRVLETQYF. The CDR3 bases are TGTGCCAGTAGTATAGGAGGTAGCGGGAGAGTCTTAGAGACCCAGTACTTC.

The chain links TRBV6-1 to TRBJ2-3; 11 bases line up with TRBD1. Trimming at V came to 5 bases and at J to 3 bases, leaving 1 base not matched to a gene. Germline V gene sequence: CDR1 MNHNS, CDR2 SASEGT. The length of the CDR3 is 14 residues. This CDR3 reads CASSRDRGTDTQYF. CDR3 coding DNA: TGTGCCAGCAGTCGGGACAGGGGGACAGATACGCAGTATTTT.

The chain is built from TRBV6-5 and TRBJ2-2; D is possibly TRBD2 (6 bases). CDR1 MNHEY and CDR2 SVGAGI come from the germline V gene. This CDR3 is 13 amino acids long. V lost 4 bases to trimming and J lost 6 bases, with 9 bases between them. The CDR3 is CASSLGRPGELFF. CDR3 in DNA: TGTGCCAGCAGTTTAGGGAGGCCCGGGGAGCTGTTTTTT.

The chain combines TRBV5-4 with TRBJ2-7, with TRBD1 matching over 9 bases. Germline assignment: CDR1 SGHNT and CDR2 YYREEE (reference sequence). The CDR3 runs to 15 residues. The junction had 6 bases not matched to a gene; V was cut back by 4 bases and J by 1 base. CDR3 DNA: TGTGCCAGCAGCCCCGGGACAGGGACGTCCTACGAGCAGTACTTC. Its protein product is CASSPGTGTSYEQYF.

The chain carries TRBV28 and TRBJ2-7, with TRBD2 identical over 9 bases. The ends lost 5 bases at V and 3 bases at J; junction bases unmatched: 8. The CDR3 covers 15 residues. Per the germline V gene, CDR1 is MDHEN and CDR2 is SYDVKM. The chain's CDR3 is CASSLIAGEGYEQYF. The DNA of the CDR3 is TGTGCCAGCAGTCTCATAGCGGGAGAAGGCTACGAGCAGTACTTC.

The rearrangement joins TRBV5-1 to TRBJ2-2, with D possibly TRBD2 on 6 matching bases. V was pared by 3 bases and J by 5 bases, with 8 bases between. Germline V gene lookup returns CDR1 SGHRS and CDR2 YFSETQ. The CDR3 runs to 13 residues. This CDR3 is CASSWGETGELFF. The DNA of the CDR3 is TGCGCCAGCAGCTGGGGGGAAACCGGGGAGCTGTTTTTT.

The chain has TRBV7-2 and TRBJ2-7; D gene unclear. The CDR3 runs to 13 residues. Looked up from germline, CDR1 is SGHTA and CDR2 is FQGNSA. V lost 2 bases and J lost 4, with 9 bases in between. The DNA of the CDR3 is TGTGCCAGCAGCTTATCGGGTGGATACGAGCAGTACTTC. It specifies CASSLSGGYEQYF.